These 10 T cell receptor beta chains were all obtained from the same sample, sequenced in a study of glioma-infiltrating T cells. The iRepertoire nested amplicon-rescue multiplex PCR amplified TCR alpha and beta CDR3s from RNA. MiXCR, run by TCRdb on the multiplex PCR reads, gives a single entry per CDR3 protein. The sample records about 410,000 distinct CDR3 sequences, 41% being singletons. Sequenced: glioma tissue, nonneoplastic brain tissue, or PBMCs (not recorded which). Every receptor here comes from a human donor with low-grade glioma or glioblastoma, undergoing nonglioma brain surgery, or in good health (not recorded which).

V and J are TRBV20-1 and TRBJ2-7; no clear D. This CDR3 is 13 amino acids long. Germline V gene lookup returns CDR1 DFQATT and CDR2 SNEGSKA (reference sequence). V was cut by 4 bases and J by 3 bases, with 13 bases left in between. CDR3 DNA sequence: TGCAGTGCTATGTCAGGCTGCGACTACGAGCAGTACTTC. Translating it yields CSAMSGCDYEQYF.

The rearrangement uses TRBV10-3 and TRBJ2-3, with 8 positions matching TRBD1. V shed 11 bases, J shed 2 bases, and the junction held 9 bases outside the gene matches. CDR1 and CDR2 from the germline V gene are ENHRY and SYGVKD. This CDR3 is 14 amino acids long. As DNA, the CDR3 is TGTGCCGTCCGTTTGGACAGGGTCACAGATACGCAGTATTTT. Protein product: CAVRLDRVTDTQYF.

The V gene is TRBV29-1, the J gene TRBJ2-7, with 10 bases lining up with TRBD2. Trimming cost V 4 bases and J 0 bases; bases outside gene matches: 0. The CDR3 is 13 amino acids. Germline loops: CDR1 SQVTM, CDR2 ANQGSEA. CDR3 coding DNA: TGCAGCGTTGGGACTAGCGGCTCCTACGAGCAGTACTTC. Its protein product is CSVGTSGSYEQYF.

The gene calls are TRBV2 and TRBJ1-1; D is ambiguous. This CDR3 is built from 16 residues. Deletions cut 2 bases from V and 0 bases from J, with 13 bases between. Germline loops: CDR1 SNHLY, CDR2 FYNNEI. CDR3 nucleotides: TGTGCCAGCAGTGAATGGGGAGGCCCCATGAACACTGAAGCTTTCTTT. Its translation is CASSEWGGPMNTEAFF.

J is TRBJ2-7 and V is TRBV6-2 or TRBV6-3; D perhaps matches TRBD2 (6 bases). The CDR3 runs to 14 residues. From germline, CDR1 is MNHEY and CDR2 SVGEGT. Trimming removed 2 bases at V and 5 bases at J, with 13 bases between. CDR3 loop: CASSYGGVYNEQYF. DNA for the CDR3: TGTGCCAGCAGTTACGGCGGGGTTTATAACGAGCAGTACTTC.

Worth noting for this clonotype: This may stem from a read error, because a much larger clone lies one nucleotide away. The chain carries TRBV6-5 and TRBJ2-7; possibly TRBD2 for D (5 bases). CDR3 length equals 14 residues. Germline lookup yields CDR1 MNHEY and CDR2 SVGAGI. DNA for the CDR3: TGTGCCAGCAGTTACTCTCTAGAGGGTTACGAGAAGTACTTC. Protein: CASSYSLEGYEKYF.

The V gene is TRBV20-1, the J gene TRBJ1-1, with D possibly matching TRBD1 (5 bases). V gave up 0 bases and J gave up 3 bases, with 14 bases separating them. The germline V gene encodes CDR1 DFQATT and CDR2 SNEGSKA (reference sequence). This CDR3 has 15 amino acids. This chain's CDR3 is CSARDRRGWDTEAFF. The CDR3 DNA reads as TGCAGTGCTAGAGATCGTCGGGGCTGGGACACTGAAGCTTTCTTT.

A remark on this clonotype: A much larger clone lies one base from this, so it may be a read error. The genes are TRBV6-6 and TRBJ2-1; D uncertain. Trimming left V 0 bases short and J 10 bases short, with 16 bases between. This CDR3 region has 15 residues. Germline CDR1 reads MNHNY; CDR2 reads SVGAGI (reference sequence). For the CDR3, the DNA is TGTGCCAGCAGTTACTCCAAGATTTCCCTATACGAGCAGTTCTTC. Translation gives CASSYSKISLYEQFF.

This clonotype has only a few counts. V usage is TRBV6-2 or TRBV6-3 and J usage is TRBJ2-7; the D gene is possibly TRBD2 (5 bases). The V gene lost 2 bases and the J gene lost 2 bases, with 22 bases spanning the gap. Germline values: CDR1 MNHEY, CDR2 SVGEGT. The CDR3 totals 18 residues. CDR3 sequence reads: CASSYDSSSGMGTYEQYF. Written as DNA, the CDR3 is TGTGCCAGCAGTTACGATAGTTCTTCGGGAATGGGGACCTACGAGCAGTACTTC.

Turning to this clonotype: Its ends do not fully match the called genes, so a read error is possible. The chain is built from TRBV27 and TRBJ1-4; D not certain. The CDR3 spans 15 residues. In germline, CDR1 is MNHEY, CDR2 SMNVEV (reference sequence). The CDR3 reads CASSLAFATNGKLFF. The CDR3 DNA reads TGTGCCAGCAGTTTGGCGTTTGCAACTAATGGAAAACTGTTTTTT.